This T cell receptor beta chain was documented in a study of T cell clones after liver transplantation. For the study at large: A pre-transplant mixed lymphocyte reaction with TCRbeta sequencing defined graft-donor-reactive clones followed in post-transplant blood. General study results and limits: Post-transplant time points were not standardized, so conclusions are preliminary.

To note about this clone: Antigen specificity is unknown.

The CDR3 contains 15 residues. V lost 6 bases and J lost 4, with 18 bases in between. Germline CDR1 is MNHEY and CDR2 is SMNVEV (reference sequence). The data were produced by immunoSEQ multiplex PCR, yet TCRdb's version contains in-frame clones alone and is incomplete. The table shows tens of thousands of clones, with 80% to 95% occurring only once. This sequence originates from a human patient who received a liver transplant. Some T cells may have come from the graft donor. The input for sequencing was CD4+ T cells from blood, taken 25 months after liver transplant. This sequence joins TRBV27 and TRBJ1-1, with no clear D. CDR3: CASRARSIESTEAFF. The DNA for the CDR3 is TGTGCCAGCAGGGCCAGGAGCATCGAAAGCACTGAAGCTTTCTTT.